A single sample gave rise to the 21 T cell receptor beta chains below, sequenced in a study of Graves' ophthalmopathy and Graves' hyperthyroidism. Amplification targeted the TCR beta CDR3 regions, with RNA transcripts as the source material. First-round RT-PCR used HTBI primers; second-round multiplex PCR followed. TCRdb re-called the multiplex PCR reads through MiXCR, storing one row per CDR3 protein. The repertoire holds 560,000 or so distinct CDR3 sequences, with 39% as singletons. The specimen sequenced was peripheral blood or thyroid tissue (not recorded which). All receptors come from an adult man with Graves' hyperthyroidism.

This clonotype was counted many times. The V call is TRBV15, the J call TRBJ1-1, with D uncertain. The CDR3 totals 14 residues. The V end was cut by 0 bases, the J end by 4 bases, with 9 bases between. The V gene's germline CDR1 is LNHNV and CDR2 YYDKDF (reference sequence). CDR3 sequence reads: CATSRDQGGTEAFF. The DNA of the CDR3 is TGTGCCACCAGCAGAGATCAAGGTGGCACTGAAGCTTTCTTT.

This clonotype was seen more than once but under ten times. The chain combines TRBV29-1 with TRBJ1-3, with TRBD1 identical over 8 bases. This CDR3 is built from 13 residues. Germline CDR1 reads SQVTM; CDR2 reads ANQGSEA. The ends lost 4 bases at V and 3 bases at J; junction bases unmatched: 2. CDR3 residues: CSVGTGFGNTIYF. DNA of the CDR3: TGCAGCGTTGGGACAGGGTTTGGAAACACCATATATTTT.

V gene TRBV29-1 combines with J gene TRBJ2-3; 8 bases map to TRBD2. Trimming took 3 bases from V and 0 from J; bases not matched to a gene: 8. The CDR3 runs 16 residues. Per the germline V gene, CDR1 is SQVTM and CDR2 is ANQGSEA. The CDR3 spells CSVEGLAGYSTDTQYF. The CDR3 DNA reads as TGCAGCGTTGAGGGCCTAGCGGGCTATAGCACAGATACGCAGTATTTT.

This chain joins TRBV10-3 and TRBJ1-2, with D possibly matching TRBD1 (6 bases). CDR1 is ENHRY, CDR2 SYGVKD, per germline. This CDR3 contains 16 residues. V shed 3 bases and J shed 7 bases, with 21 bases lying between them. CDR3 loop: CAISETTTSGALGYTF. CDR3 DNA: TGTGCCATCAGTGAAACAACTACCTCAGGGGCCCTTGGCTACACCTTC.

This clonotype was seen many times. V gene TRBV7-2 combines with J gene TRBJ1-5, with a tentative D call TRBD1 (5 bases). Germline loops: CDR1 SGHTA, CDR2 FQGNSA. Trimming cost V 5 bases and J 5 bases, with 16 bases left between them. The CDR3 contains 15 residues. The CDR3 DNA follows: TGTGCCAGCAGCGGGGGTATGTGGGGAGATCAGCCCCAGCATTTT. As protein: CASSGGMWGDQPQHF. Complete variable domain (other parts from reference TRBV7-2 and TRBJ1-5): GAGVSQSPSNKVTEKGKDVELRCDPISGHTALYWYRQSLGQGLEFLIYFQGNSAPDKSGLPSDRFSAERTGGSVSTLTIQRTQQEDSAVYLCASSGGMWGDQPQHFGDGTRLSIL.

The chain uses TRBV7-3 and TRBJ1-5; TRBD1 is a possible D gene (6 bases). The CDR3 is made up of 17 amino acids. The V gene lost 5 bases and the J gene lost 0 bases, with 17 bases spanning the gap. Looked up from germline, CDR1 is SGHTA and CDR2 is FQGTGA. The CDR3 loop reads CASSQSGGQHSNQPQHF. DNA of the CDR3: TGTGCCAGCAGCCAGAGCGGGGGGCAACATAGCAATCAGCCCCAGCATTTT.

The chain uses TRBV7-9 and TRBJ1-1, with 9 positions matching TRBD1. V shed 5 bases and J 5 bases; nucleotides not matched to a gene: 9. The CDR3 runs to 15 residues. Germline CDR1 and CDR2: SEHNR and FQNEAQ (reference sequence). CDR3 sequence: CASSPSPGQGTEAFF. The CDR3 DNA sequence: TGTGCCAGCAGCCCCTCACCCGGACAGGGGACTGAAGCTTTCTTT.

The chain joins TRBV7-2 to TRBJ2-7, with TRBD2 matching 9 bases. The closer fit of TRBJ2-1 to the DNA end suggests the J call may be wrong. The length of the CDR3 is 16 residues. Germline CDR1 reads SGHTA; CDR2 reads FQGNSA. The CDR3 sequence is CASSLGVAGAYNEQFF. The CDR3 DNA sequence: TGTGCCAGCAGCTTAGGAGTAGCGGGAGCCTACAATGAGCAGTTCTTC.

This clonotype was seen repeatedly, ten times or more. The J gene is TRBJ2-7, the V gene TRBV6-5; D is possibly TRBD2 (5 bases). Germline lookup yields CDR1 MNHEY and CDR2 SVGAGI. With 6 bases removed from V and 3 bases from J, the gap between germline ends came to 12 bases. This CDR3 has 13 residues. The CDR3 sequence: CASSRGQNYEQYF. The CDR3 DNA reads as TGTGCCAGCAGCCGAGGGCAGAACTACGAGCAGTACTTC.

Comment on this clonotype: The conserved final phenylalanine or tryptophan is absent from the CDR3, which likely points to a read error. It is unclear where the CDR3 begins or ends on the DNA, so no DNA is shown, and the CDR3 is as TCRdb lists it. The chain employs TRBV5-5 and TRBJ2-2; the table's D call TRBD2 went unverified against the DNA. Germline CDR1 SGHKS, CDR2 YYEKEE (reference sequence). Counting both end residues, the CDR3 totals 16 amino acids. CDR3 residues: CASSLTSGSVYRGAVV.

The chain combines TRBV29-1 with TRBJ1-1; D not certain. This CDR3 has 12 amino acids. V lost 8 bases and J lost 0, with 10 bases in between. CDR1 and CDR2 (germline): SQVTM, ANQGSEA. DNA of the CDR3: TGCAGCTTAGTTACATTGAACACTGAAGCTTTCTTT. Translated: CSLVTLNTEAFF. The full variable domain, in which reference TRBV29-1 and TRBJ1-1 provide the parts outside the CDR3, is SAVISQKPSRDICQRGTSLTIQCQVDSQVTMMFWYRQQPGQSLTLIATANQGSEATYESGFVIDKFPISRPNLTFSTLTVSNMSPEDSSIYLCSLVTLNTEAFFGQGTRLTVV.

The J gene is TRBJ1-6, the V gene TRBV10-3; possibly TRBD1 for D (6 bases). V was cut by 10 bases and J by 6 bases, with 16 bases left in between. The CDR3 has 14 amino acids. CDR1 and CDR2 (germline): ENHRY, SYGVKD. CDR3 region: CASSPRTANSPLHF. CDR3 DNA sequence: TGTGCCAGCTCACCACGGACAGCTAATTCACCCCTCCACTTT.

CDR3 sequence reads: CSVEGSRVNTEAFF. Here the CDR3 DNA reads TGCAGCGTTGAGGGCTCCAGGGTGAACACTGAAGCTTTCTTT. The chain combines TRBV29-1 with TRBJ1-1; maybe TRBD1 (5 bases). The germline V and J ends were trimmed by 3 bases and 0 bases, with 11 bases remaining between them. From germline, CDR1 is SQVTM and CDR2 ANQGSEA. This CDR3 region has 14 residues.

The rearrangement joins TRBV2 to TRBJ2-2, with D perhaps matching TRBD2 (6 bases). The CDR3 is 15 residues long. Germline V lookup: CDR1 SNHLY, CDR2 FYNNEI. Trimming left V 7 bases short and J 4 bases short, with 16 bases between. The DNA of the CDR3 is TGTGCCAGCATTCGACTAGGTCTACGCACCGGGGAGCTGTTTTTT. Translating gives CASIRLGLRTGELFF.

Only a few counts were recorded for this clonotype. V gene TRBV6-6 combines with J gene TRBJ2-6; 7 bases map to TRBD1. The CDR3 runs to 12 residues. Unmatched junction bases numbered 4, after V lost 0 bases and J lost 17 bases. Looked up from germline, CDR1 is MNHNY and CDR2 is SVGAGI (reference sequence). The CDR3 here is CASSYSGTAMTF. DNA for the CDR3: TGTGCCAGCAGTTACTCGGGGACAGCCATGACTTTC.

This clonotype was counted many times. The V gene is TRBV15, the J gene TRBJ2-7; TRBD1 agrees at 12 bases. CDR3 length: 16 residues. J lost 6 bases, V lost 1 base, and 7 bases had no gene match. Looked up from germline, CDR1 is LNHNV and CDR2 is YYDKDF (reference sequence). In DNA form, the CDR3 reads TGTGCCACCAGCAGAGGGTGGGGGACAGGGGGCGGCGAGCAGTACTTC. Translating gives CATSRGWGTGGGEQYF.

V and J are TRBV29-1 and TRBJ1-1; a weak D match, TRBD1 (5 bases). Trimming cost V 5 bases and J 4 bases, with 17 bases left between them. CDR3 length equals 14 residues. CDR1 SQVTM and CDR2 ANQGSEA come from the germline V gene. CDR3 sequence (DNA): TGCAGCGTTAGTAGGACTAGCGGGGGCACTGAAGCTTTCTTT. It encodes CSVSRTSGGTEAFF.

This clonotype was counted ten times or more. J is TRBJ2-7 and V is TRBV24-1; no clear D. With 2 bases removed from V and 3 bases from J, the gap between germline ends came to 10 bases. The CDR3 is made up of 14 amino acids. From germline, CDR1 is KGHDR and CDR2 SFDVKD. Here the CDR3 reads CATSDSGIGYEQYF. In nucleotides, the CDR3 is TGTGCCACCAGTGATTCAGGAATTGGCTACGAGCAGTACTTC.

This clonotype was observed a few times. The chain joins TRBV2 to TRBJ2-1; weak D call: TRBD2 (7 bases). This CDR3 region has 13 residues. V lost 3 bases and J lost 9, with 12 bases in between. Per germline, CDR1 SNHLY and CDR2 FYNNEI. CDR3 DNA: TGTGCCAGCAGTGAGGGTAGGGGGGGTGAGCAGTTCTTC. Translation: CASSEGRGGEQFF.

This chain links TRBV2 with TRBJ1-4; D is unresolved. CDR3 length: 15 amino acids. The germline gives CDR1 SNHLY, CDR2 FYNNEI. Trimming took off 5 bases at V and 0 bases at J, with 10 bases between the two ends. The CDR3 nucleotides read TGTGCCAGCAGTCCCGGAGTTGCAACTAATGAAAAACTGTTTTTT. It translates to CASSPGVATNEKLFF.

This clonotype appeared a few times. The chain uses TRBV7-8 and TRBJ1-6; 12 nucleotides line up with TRBD1. J lost 8 bases, V lost 4 bases, and 6 bases had no gene match. The CDR3 is 16 residues long. Germline loops: CDR1 SGHVS, CDR2 FQNEAQ. The CDR3 nucleotides are TGTGCCAGCAGCTCAACCGGGACAGGGGGCGATTCACCCCTCCACTTT. Protein product: CASSSTGTGGDSPLHF. The entire variable domain, with the rest obtained from reference TRBV7-8 and TRBJ1-6, is as follows: GAGVSQSPRYKVAKRGQDVALRCDPISGHVSLFWYQQALGQGPEFLTYFQNEAQLDKSGLPSDRFFAERPEGSVSTLKIQRTQQEDSAVYLCASSSTGTGGDSPLHFGNGTRLTVT.